Below, 27 T cell receptor beta chains from the same sample are listed, as sequenced in a study of human thymus T cells (TCRdb year 2020). Thymus tissue was collected as surgical resects that were removed during corrective cardiac surgery. The library was produced with the immunoSEQ multiplex PCR assay. In its TCRdb copy, this immuneACCESS table keeps in-frame sequences only and misses some clones. Where compared with another copy, unresolved V genes explain less than half of these, and the others have no known cause. This sample has tens of thousands of clones in its table, and 85% to 95% of those were observed once. The ten biggest clones cover approximately 0.032% of the sample. Sequencing was carried out using thymus tissue. The receptors derive from a girl less than two years old with a congenital heart defect but otherwise immunologically healthy.

The chain couples TRBV5-1 to TRBJ2-1, with D uncertain. The CDR3 spans 14 residues. V was pared by 0 bases and J by 9 bases, with 13 bases between. The germline gives CDR1 SGHRS, CDR2 YFSETQ. The CDR3 DNA is TGCGCCAGCAGCTTGGCCGTCAGGCATAGTGAGCAGTTCTTC. As protein: CASSLAVRHSEQFF.

The V and J genes are TRBV6-1 and TRBJ1-3; TRBD1 matches 7 bases. The CDR3 loop spans 20 amino acids. Germline CDR1 and CDR2: MNHNS and SASEGT. V lost 2 bases to trimming and J lost 1 base; unmatched junction nucleotides: 17. Here the CDR3 DNA reads TGTGCCAGCAGTGAAAAAGGGACAGTGTTTGGTCCCCTTTCTGGAAACACCATATATTTT. It encodes CASSEKGTVFGPLSGNTIYF.

This sequence joins TRBV6-4 and TRBJ2-1, with a possible D match to TRBD1 (6 bases). The CDR3 has 18 residues. V gave up 0 bases and J gave up 0 bases, with 15 bases separating them. CDR1 is MRHNA and CDR2 is SNTAGT in the germline V gene. DNA for the CDR3: TGTGCCAGCAGTGACTCGCCCCACAGGGTAGGCTCCTACAATGAGCAGTTCTTC. As protein: CASSDSPHRVGSYNEQFF.

The chain combines TRBV5-4 with TRBJ2-7; possible D gene TRBD1, 5 bases. The germline V gene encodes CDR1 SGHNT and CDR2 YYREEE (reference sequence). The V end lost 0 bases, the J end lost 5 bases, and 12 bases lay between the germline ends. CDR3 size: 14 residues. The CDR3, as DNA: TGTGCCAGCAGCTTGGCTACAGGCGCCCACGAGCAGTACTTC. This gives the protein CASSLATGAHEQYF.

The V gene is TRBV6-5, the J gene TRBJ1-3, with D uncertain. Germline assignment: CDR1 MNHEY and CDR2 SVGAGI. The V end lost 6 bases, the J end lost 5 bases, and 5 bases lay between the germline ends. The CDR3 is 11 residues long. The CDR3, as DNA: TGTGCCAGCAGGACCAGAAACACCATATATTTT. This codes for CASRTRNTIYF.

The V call is TRBV13, the J call TRBJ2-6; D ambiguous. The germline V and J ends were trimmed by 1 base and 0 bases, with 7 bases remaining between them. The CDR3 is 16 residues long. CDR1 is PRHDT, CDR2 FYEKMQ, per germline (reference sequence). The CDR3 protein is CASSLEGSSGANVLTF. Here the CDR3 DNA reads TGTGCCAGCAGCTTAGAAGGCAGCTCTGGGGCCAACGTCCTGACTTTC.

This clone appeared once. CDR3 DNA sequence: TGTGCCAGAAGGAATATACGGGGCAGACTTAAAGAGACCCAGTACTTC. Protein sequence: CARRNIRGRLKETQYF. V gene TRBV19 combines with J gene TRBJ2-5; perhaps D is TRBD1 or TRBD2 (5 bases each). CDR3 length equals 16 residues. The germline V gene has CDR1 LNHDA and CDR2 SQIVND (reference sequence). V was pared by 9 bases and J by 3 bases, with 23 bases between.

The CDR3 nucleotides are TGTGCCAGCTCACCAACCTACCAGACCACCGGGAAGGGAGCATTTTATGGCTACACCTTC. Residues: CASSPTYQTTGKGAFYGYTF. The chain is built from TRBV18 and TRBJ1-2; D is unclear. Germline V gene lookup returns CDR1 KGHSH and CDR2 LQKENI. The V end was cut by 2 bases, the J end by 5 bases, with 30 bases between. This CDR3 has 20 residues.

The chain is built from TRBV14 and TRBJ2-7, with 8 bases lining up with TRBD1. Trimming removed 3 bases from V and 5 bases from J; junction bases left unmatched: 9. The CDR3 covers 15 residues. Germline lookup yields CDR1 SGHDN and CDR2 FVKESK. CDR3 sequence: CASSHPRTGQDEQYF. As DNA, the CDR3 is TGTGCCAGCAGCCATCCTCGGACAGGGCAGGACGAGCAGTACTTC.

The genes are TRBV2 and TRBJ2-2; 7 bases match TRBD1. The germline gives CDR1 SNHLY, CDR2 FYNNEI. V was clipped by 5 bases and J by 4 bases; unmatched bases: 7. The CDR3 length is 15 residues. The CDR3 nucleotides read TGTGCCAGCAGTTCCGACAGGGTGGGCACCGGGGAGCTGTTTTTT. As protein: CASSSDRVGTGELFF.

The rearrangement links TRBV28 to TRBJ2-7; the match to TRBD1 covers 9 bases. Trimming at V came to 4 bases and at J to 0 bases, leaving 19 bases not matched to a gene. Per the germline V gene, CDR1 is MDHEN and CDR2 is SYDVKM. This CDR3 has 20 amino acids. CDR3 nucleotide sequence: TGTGCCAGCAGTTCGCACATGCCCTCCCCCGGGACAGGGTACTCCTACGAGCAGTACTTC. It codes for CASSSHMPSPGTGYSYEQYF.

This rearrangement joins TRBV6-5 to TRBJ2-1; D is ambiguous. The CDR3 is made up of 12 amino acids. The V end lost 7 bases, the J end lost 6 bases, and 10 bases lay between the germline ends. Looked up from germline, CDR1 is MNHEY and CDR2 is SVGAGI. CDR3 nucleotides: TGTGCCAGCACCGGACGGTGCAATGAGCAGTTCTTC. Its translation is CASTGRCNEQFF.

This clone was seen more than once but under ten times. V gene TRBV6-5 combines with J gene TRBJ1-2, with D possibly TRBD1 on 5 matching bases. Germline loops: CDR1 MNHEY, CDR2 SVGAGI. The CDR3 sequence is 13 residues long. V lost 6 bases and J lost 2, with 10 bases in between. CDR3 bases: TGTGCCAGCAGGCGCCAGGGAAACTATGGCTACACCTTC. Translated, it gives CASRRQGNYGYTF.

The chain uses TRBV11-2 and TRBJ2-6; no firm D call. The V gene's germline CDR1 is SGHAT and CDR2 FQNNGV. Between the trimmed V and J ends, which lost 0 bases and 4 bases, there was a span of 10 bases. CDR3 length equals 16 residues. In DNA form, the CDR3 reads TGTGCCAGCAGCTTAGAGGGCAGGCGGGGGGCCAACGTCCTGACTTTC. It encodes CASSLEGRRGANVLTF.

As concerns this clone: An end of the junction does not agree with germline; a read error may underlie this. This chain uses TRBV7-6 with TRBJ2-7, with a possible D match to TRBD2 (5 bases). The V gene's germline CDR1 is SGHVS and CDR2 FNYEAQ. This CDR3 contains 15 residues. Written as DNA, the CDR3 is TGTGCCAGCAGCTCCAAACCGGGATCTATCTACGAGCAGCACTTC. It translates to CASSSKPGSIYEQHF.

The chain couples TRBV28 to TRBJ2-7; D is perhaps TRBD2 (6 bases). Trimming took 6 bases from V and 3 from J, leaving 12 bases between them. CDR1 and CDR2 (germline): MDHEN, SYDVKM. The length of the CDR3 is 13 residues. This CDR3 is CASSRDGSYEQYF. In nucleotides, the CDR3 is TGTGCCAGCAGCCGGGACGGGAGCTACGAGCAGTACTTC. Complete variable domain (other parts from reference TRBV28 and TRBJ2-7): DVKVTQSSRYLVKRTGEKVFLECVQDMDHENMFWYRQDPGLGLRLIYFSYDVKMKEKGDIPEGYSVSREKKERFSLILESASTNQTSMYLCASSRDGSYEQYFGPGTRLTVT.

The chain couples TRBV7-2 to TRBJ2-1, with D possibly matching TRBD1 (5 bases). The germline V gene has CDR1 SGHTA and CDR2 FQGNSA. The CDR3 consists of 16 residues. Trimming shortened V by 6 bases and J by 4 bases, and 19 bases separated the two germline ends. The CDR3 is CASSGNRTLLYNEQFF. CDR3 sequence (DNA): TGTGCCAGCAGTGGAAACAGGACACTTCTTTACAATGAGCAGTTCTTC.

The chain is built from TRBV5-6 and TRBJ2-6, with 7 bases identical to TRBD1. CDR3 length: 17 residues. With 5 bases clipped from V and 0 bases from J, the junction kept 8 bases outside the gene matches. Germline CDR1 reads SGHDT; CDR2 reads YYEEEE. The CDR3 nucleotides read TGTGCCAGCAGTCGTTATGGACAGGTCTCTGGGGCCAACGTCCTGACTTTC. Protein: CASSRYGQVSGANVLTF.

The V gene is TRBV19, the J gene TRBJ2-5; the D gene could be TRBD1 or TRBD2 (5 bases each). The CDR3 runs to 14 residues. Germline CDR1 is LNHDA and CDR2 is SQIVND (reference sequence). Trimming shortened V by 11 bases and J by 5 bases, and 21 bases separated the two germline ends. The CDR3 nucleotides are TGTGCCGGCTACCGGGACCAAGGTAAGGAGACCCAGTACTTC. The encoded protein is CAGYRDQGKETQYF.

As concerns this clone: A read error may produce the germline difference seen at one junction end. The chain has TRBV27 and TRBJ2-1; a weak D match, TRBD2 (6 bases). The CDR3 loop spans 15 amino acids. The germline CDR1 and CDR2 sequences are MNHEY and SMNVEV (reference sequence). Here the CDR3 reads CASSSTRDSDNEQFF. The CDR3 DNA is TGTGCCAGCAGTTCCACCCGGGACTCCGACAATGAGCAGTTCTTC.

This sequence joins TRBV15 and TRBJ1-4, with D perhaps matching TRBD1 (6 bases). The CDR3 spans 14 residues. Germline V gives CDR1 LNHNV, CDR2 YYDKDF (reference sequence). V shed 4 bases and J shed 6 bases, with 12 bases lying between them. CDR3 residues: CATSTINRDEKLFF. The CDR3 nucleotides are TGTGCCACCAGCACTATTAACAGGGATGAAAAACTGTTTTTT.

The rearrangement uses TRBV6-5 and TRBJ1-1; D is uncertain. The germline CDR1 and CDR2 sequences are MNHEY and SVGAGI. The CDR3 sequence is 14 residues long. V lost 8 bases to trimming and J lost 1 base, with 14 bases between them. CDR3 sequence reads: CASGPTVPNTEAFF. The CDR3, as DNA: TGTGCCAGCGGACCAACAGTTCCGAACACTGAAGCTTTCTTT.

This sequence joins TRBV9 and TRBJ2-3, with D possibly TRBD2 on 6 matching bases. The CDR3 runs 17 residues. Germline CDR1 and CDR2: SGDLS and YYNGEE. Trimming took off 0 bases at V and 4 bases at J, with 18 bases between the two ends. CDR3 DNA: TGTGCCAGCAGCGTAGTCCGCGGAGGGACGGAGGCAGATACGCAGTATTTT. It encodes CASSVVRGGTEADTQYF.

This sequence joins TRBV5-1 and TRBJ1-1; the D gene is possibly TRBD1 (6 bases). Looked up from germline, CDR1 is SGHRS and CDR2 is YFSETQ. This CDR3 comprises 16 residues. V was cut by 0 bases and J by 8 bases, with 20 bases left in between. CDR3 in DNA: TGCGCCAGCAGCTTGGGGGGTGGGTGCAGGGGTGCCGAAGCTTTCTTT. Translating it yields CASSLGGGCRGAEAFF. The variable domain in full, completed from reference TRBV5-1 and TRBJ1-1, reads KAGVTQTPRYLIKTRGQQVTLSCSPISGHRSVSWYQQTPGQGLQFLFEYFSETQRNKGNFPGRFSGRQFSNSRSEMNVSTLELGDSALYLCASSLGGGCRGAEAFFGQGTRLTVV.

The chain has TRBV27 and TRBJ2-7, with 7 bases lining up with TRBD2. Trimming cost V 6 bases and J 3 bases; bases outside gene matches: 17. The CDR3 covers 17 residues. Germline V gene sequence: CDR1 MNHEY, CDR2 SMNVEV (reference sequence). The CDR3 sequence is CASSLFGGRAFLYEQYF. The CDR3 nucleotides are TGTGCCAGCAGCCTATTTGGGGGGAGGGCCTTCCTCTACGAGCAGTACTTC.

This chain connects TRBV4-3 to TRBJ2-1; 11 bases map to TRBD1. V dropped 0 bases and J dropped 5; count of bases not matched to a gene: 3. The CDR3 loop spans 16 amino acids. Germline CDR1 is LGHNA and CDR2 is YSLEER. Written as DNA, the CDR3 is TGCGCCAGCAGCCAAGAGGGGACAGGGGGAAACAATGAGCAGTTCTTC. Protein product: CASSQEGTGGNNEQFF.

The CDR3, as DNA: TGTGCCAGCAAGGGGCAGCCGATTTCCTACAATGAGCAGTTCTTC. Translation gives CASKGQPISYNEQFF. The chain combines TRBV28 with TRBJ2-1; D might be TRBD1 (5 bases). The CDR3 runs 15 residues. From germline, CDR1 is MDHEN and CDR2 SYDVKM. V was shortened by 7 bases and J by 1 base, with 14 bases between the two germline ends.